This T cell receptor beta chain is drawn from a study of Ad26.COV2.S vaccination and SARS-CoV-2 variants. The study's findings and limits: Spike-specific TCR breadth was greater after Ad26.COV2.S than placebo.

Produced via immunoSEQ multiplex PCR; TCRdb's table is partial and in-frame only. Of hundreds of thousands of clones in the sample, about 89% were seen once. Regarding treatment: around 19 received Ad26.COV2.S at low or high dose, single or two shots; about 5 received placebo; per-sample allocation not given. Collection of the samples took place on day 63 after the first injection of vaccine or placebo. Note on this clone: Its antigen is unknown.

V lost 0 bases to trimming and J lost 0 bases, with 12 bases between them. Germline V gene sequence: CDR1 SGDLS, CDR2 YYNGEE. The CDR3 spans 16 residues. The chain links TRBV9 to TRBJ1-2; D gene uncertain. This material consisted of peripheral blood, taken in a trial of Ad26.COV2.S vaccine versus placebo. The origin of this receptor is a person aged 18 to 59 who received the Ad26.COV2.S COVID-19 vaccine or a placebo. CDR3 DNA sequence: TGTGCCAGCAGCGTAGACCCCGGTGGGGCTAACTATGGCTACACCTTC. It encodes CASSVDPGGANYGYTF.